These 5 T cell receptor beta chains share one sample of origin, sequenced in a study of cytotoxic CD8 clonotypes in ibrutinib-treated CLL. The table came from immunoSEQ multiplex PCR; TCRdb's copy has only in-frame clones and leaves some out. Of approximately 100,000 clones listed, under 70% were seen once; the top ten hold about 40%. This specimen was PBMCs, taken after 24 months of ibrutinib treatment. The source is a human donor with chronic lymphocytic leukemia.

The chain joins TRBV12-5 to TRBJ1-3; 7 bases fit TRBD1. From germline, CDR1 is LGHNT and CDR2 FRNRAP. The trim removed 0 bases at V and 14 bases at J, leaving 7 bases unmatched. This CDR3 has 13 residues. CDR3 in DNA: TGTGCTAGTGGTTTGGTACAAAGGGGGCCTCTATATTTT. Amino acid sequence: CASGLVQRGPLYF.

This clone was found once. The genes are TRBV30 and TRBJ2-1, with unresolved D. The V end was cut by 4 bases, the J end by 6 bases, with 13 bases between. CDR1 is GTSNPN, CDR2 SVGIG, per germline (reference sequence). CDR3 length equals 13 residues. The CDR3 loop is CAWTGNGFNEQFF. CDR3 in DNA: TGTGCCTGGACGGGCAACGGCTTCAATGAGCAGTTCTTC.

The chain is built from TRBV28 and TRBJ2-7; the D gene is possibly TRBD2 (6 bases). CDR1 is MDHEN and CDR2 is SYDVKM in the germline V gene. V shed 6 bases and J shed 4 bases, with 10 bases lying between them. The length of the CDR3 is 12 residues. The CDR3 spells CASSSGRYEQYF. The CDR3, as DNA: TGTGCCAGCAGCTCCGGGAGATACGAGCAGTACTTC.

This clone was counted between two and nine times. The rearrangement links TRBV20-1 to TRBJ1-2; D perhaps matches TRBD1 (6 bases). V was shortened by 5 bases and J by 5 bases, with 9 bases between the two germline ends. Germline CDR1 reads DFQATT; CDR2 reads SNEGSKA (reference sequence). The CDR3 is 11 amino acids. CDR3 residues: CSAPGAYGYTF. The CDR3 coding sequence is TGCAGTGCTCCGGGGGCGTATGGCTACACCTTC.

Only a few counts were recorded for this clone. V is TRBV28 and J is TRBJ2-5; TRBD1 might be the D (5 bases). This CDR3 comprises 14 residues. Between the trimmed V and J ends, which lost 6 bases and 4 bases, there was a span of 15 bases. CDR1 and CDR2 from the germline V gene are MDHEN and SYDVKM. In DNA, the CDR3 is TGTGCCAGCAGCCAAGGAGCAGGGCGAGAGACCCAGTACTTC. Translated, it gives CASSQGAGRETQYF.